Shown below are 28 T cell receptor beta chains from a single sample sequenced in a study of vaccination and CD4 T cells after COVID-19. Sequencing of cultured CD4+ T cell DNA used the Oncomine TCR Beta short-read assay. MiXCR, applied by TCRdb to the PCR reads, yields one record per CDR3 protein. The sample includes some 26,000 distinct CDR3 sequences, 50% seen only once; the top ten take about 30%. As to treatment: roughly ten-day PBMC culture with coronavirus spike peptide pools or control peptides (ViraFEST assay). For these TCRs, the target antigens are not known. The input for sequencing was CD4+ T cells from blood, cultured in vitro, taken before SARS-CoV-2 vaccination. The receptors derive from a human donor who received a COVID-19 vaccine.

This clonotype was counted a few times. The genes are TRBV2 and TRBJ1-5, with a possible D match to TRBD1 (6 bases). The V gene lost 6 bases and the J gene lost 4 bases, with 16 bases spanning the gap. Per the germline V gene, CDR1 is SNHLY and CDR2 is FYNNEI. This CDR3 spans 15 amino acids. The CDR3 DNA reads TGTGCCAGCAGGGGAATTACAGGGAAAAATCAGCCCCAGCATTTT. Translation gives CASRGITGKNQPQHF.

The rearrangement links TRBV7-6 to TRBJ1-5, with D unresolved. V dropped 1 base and J dropped 3 bases, with 10 bases sitting between them. The germline V gene encodes CDR1 SGHVS and CDR2 FNYEAQ. The CDR3 is 15 residues long. The chain's CDR3 is CASSLVVGNNQPQHF. The DNA for the CDR3 is TGTGCCAGCAGCTTAGTGGTAGGAAACAATCAGCCCCAGCATTTT.

Here the CDR3 DNA reads TGTGCTAGTGGTTTGGGTTACCAAGAGACCCAGTACTTC. Amino acids: CASGLGYQETQYF. This chain links TRBV12-5 with TRBJ2-5; no clear D. The length of the CDR3 is 13 residues. CDR1 and CDR2 (germline): LGHNT, FRNRAP. V gave up 1 base and J gave up 0 bases, with 3 bases separating them. Full variable domain (remainder filled in from reference TRBV12-5 and TRBJ2-5): DARVTQTPRHKVTEMGQEVTMRCQPILGHNTVFWYRQTMMQGLELLAYFRNRAPLDDSGMPKDRFSAEMPDATLATLKIQPSEPRDSAVYFCASGLGYQETQYFGPGTRLLVL.

V is TRBV29-1 and J is TRBJ1-6; D might be TRBD1 (5 bases). Trimming left V 5 bases short and J 7 bases short, with 15 bases between. This CDR3 is 14 amino acids long. The germline V gene encodes CDR1 SQVTM and CDR2 ANQGSEA. CDR3 amino acids: CSVCVPGQNSPLHF. CDR3 nucleotides: TGCAGCGTTTGTGTCCCAGGGCAAAATTCACCCCTCCACTTT.

This rearrangement joins TRBV7-9 to TRBJ1-1; 7 positions match TRBD1. CDR3 size: 16 residues. Germline assignment: CDR1 SEHNR and CDR2 FQNEAQ (reference sequence). The V and J ends lost 4 bases and 1 base, in that order; junction bases with no gene match: 9. CDR3 protein: CASSSTGTERNTEAFF. The CDR3 region has the DNA TGTGCCAGCAGCTCGACAGGGACGGAAAGGAACACTGAAGCTTTCTTT.

The chain carries TRBV12-3 or TRBV12-4 and TRBJ1-6, with D hard to call. V lost 5 bases and J lost 10, with 9 bases in between. This CDR3 is built from 12 residues. The CDR3 region is CASSPPLSPLHF. In DNA, the CDR3 is TGTGCCAGCAGTCCCCCACTATCACCCCTCCACTTT.

This clonotype was counted a few times. CDR3 sequence: CASTLQGEGYTF. The CDR3 DNA reads TGTGCCAGTACTTTACAGGGAGAAGGCTACACCTTC. The V and J genes are TRBV19 and TRBJ1-2; the D gene is possibly TRBD1 (6 bases). The CDR3 is 12 residues long. V lost 7 bases to trimming and J lost 8 bases, with 14 bases between them. Per the germline V gene, CDR1 is LNHDA and CDR2 is SQIVND (reference sequence).

The chain links TRBV2 to TRBJ1-5; possible D gene TRBD1, 6 bases. V shed 5 bases and J shed 1 base, with 12 bases lying between them. This CDR3 comprises 15 residues. Germline values: CDR1 SNHLY, CDR2 FYNNEI. CDR3 in amino acids: CASSSQGFSNQPQHF. CDR3 nucleotides: TGTGCCAGCAGTTCTCAGGGGTTCAGCAATCAGCCCCAGCATTTT.

The chain uses TRBV2 and TRBJ2-2; D is undetermined. Germline V gene sequence: CDR1 SNHLY, CDR2 FYNNEI. The germline V and J ends were trimmed by 6 bases and 1 base, with 9 bases remaining between them. This CDR3 comprises 14 residues. The DNA for the CDR3 is TGTGCCAGCAGATTAACACAGAACACCGGGGAGCTGTTTTTT. This translates into CASRLTQNTGELFF.

This clonotype has more than one count but fewer than ten. V and J are TRBV7-8 and TRBJ1-2; tentative D call: TRBD1 (6 bases). CDR1 is SGHVS, CDR2 FQNEAQ, per germline. Trimming removed 2 bases from V and 0 bases from J, with 10 bases in between. The CDR3 runs to 15 residues. The CDR3 protein is CASSLYQGTNYGYTF. The CDR3 DNA sequence: TGTGCCAGCAGCTTATACCAGGGGACTAACTATGGCTACACCTTC. The full variable domain, in which reference TRBV7-8 and TRBJ1-2 provide the parts outside the CDR3, is GAGVSQSPRYKVAKRGQDVALRCDPISGHVSLFWYQQALGQGPEFLTYFQNEAQLDKSGLPSDRFFAERPEGSVSTLKIQRTQQEDSAVYLCASSLYQGTNYGYTFGSGTRLTVV.

This rearrangement joins TRBV11-2 to TRBJ2-3; 8 bases align to TRBD2. Per the germline V gene, CDR1 is SGHAT and CDR2 is FQNNGV. The CDR3 extends over 15 amino acids. The V segment lost 4 bases and the J segment 2 bases; nucleotides outside the gene matches: 5. The CDR3 is CASSSWTSLTDTQYF. The CDR3 DNA reads TGTGCCAGCAGCTCCTGGACTAGCCTCACAGATACGCAGTATTTT.

The J gene is TRBJ2-1, the V gene TRBV30; unclear D gene. This CDR3 spans 15 amino acids. Trimming cost V 3 bases and J 2 bases, with 14 bases left between them. Germline-derived CDR1 and CDR2 are GTSNPN and SVGIG (reference sequence). CDR3 sequence: CAWSLPPTPYNEQFF. CDR3 coding DNA: TGTGCCTGGAGCTTGCCCCCAACCCCCTACAATGAGCAGTTCTTC.

The chain combines TRBV27 with TRBJ1-6, with 9 bases aligning to TRBD1. The CDR3 sequence is 16 residues long. Per germline, CDR1 MNHEY and CDR2 SMNVEV (reference sequence). The ends lost 0 bases at V and 7 bases at J; junction bases unmatched: 4. CDR3 in DNA: TGTGCCAGCAGTTTATCAACGACAGGGGGGAATTCACCCCTCCACTTT. Protein product: CASSLSTTGGNSPLHF.

The chain couples TRBV6-2 or TRBV6-3 to TRBJ2-2; a possible D gene is TRBD1 (6 bases). Germline V lookup: CDR1 MNHEY, CDR2 SVGEGT. The CDR3 covers 16 residues. Deletions cut 6 bases from V and 9 bases from J, with 23 bases between. The CDR3 reads CASSTLLQGMGRELFF. The CDR3 DNA sequence: TGTGCCAGCAGCACCCTCTTACAGGGAATGGGGCGGGAGCTGTTTTTT.

The gene calls are TRBV7-2 and TRBJ1-1; 7 nucleotides align to TRBD1. The trim removed 5 bases at V and 4 bases at J, leaving 10 bases unmatched. Germline V gene data show CDR1 as SGHTA and CDR2 as FQGNSA. The CDR3 is 15 amino acids. This CDR3 is CASSPRPGQSTEAFF. The CDR3 nucleotides read TGTGCCAGCAGCCCCCGACCGGGACAGAGCACTGAAGCTTTCTTT.

This clonotype has just one count. The J gene is TRBJ2-3, the V gene TRBV6-1; TRBD1 agrees at 7 bases. The CDR3 has 14 amino acids. Trimming at V came to 11 bases and at J to 1 base, leaving 9 bases not matched to a gene. CDR1 MNHNS and CDR2 SASEGT come from the germline V gene. CDR3 in DNA: TGTGCCGGAAATGTAGGACAGGGCACAGATACGCAGTATTTT. Protein product: CAGNVGQGTDTQYF.

The rearrangement joins TRBV2 to TRBJ1-5; D not resolved. Germline V lookup: CDR1 SNHLY, CDR2 FYNNEI. This CDR3 has 15 residues. Trimming shortened V by 3 bases and J by 0 bases, and 9 bases separated the two germline ends. The CDR3 DNA is TGTGCCAGCAGTGATGGCCGGACTAGCAATCAGCCCCAGCATTTT. Its translation is CASSDGRTSNQPQHF.

This clonotype has just a few counts. The rearrangement links TRBV7-9 to TRBJ2-5; 13 nucleotides match TRBD2. Germline CDR1 reads SEHNR; CDR2 reads FQNEAQ (reference sequence). Trimming cost V 5 bases and J 1 base; bases outside gene matches: 10. The CDR3 contains 18 residues. The CDR3 reads CASSAPGLAGVLQETQYF. The CDR3 coding sequence is TGTGCCAGCAGCGCACCCGGACTAGCGGGGGTCCTCCAAGAGACCCAGTACTTC.

This clonotype was observed a few times. The genes are TRBV10-3 and TRBJ1-2; D is undetermined. The length of the CDR3 is 12 residues. The ends were cut back, 4 bases at V and 5 bases at J, with 8 bases in the middle. Looked up from germline, CDR1 is ENHRY and CDR2 is SYGVKD. DNA for the CDR3: TGTGCCATCAGTGCTGGGTTATATGGCTACACCTTC. It encodes CAISAGLYGYTF.

This clonotype turned up a few times. The chain has TRBV6-2 or TRBV6-3 and TRBJ1-5; D perhaps matches TRBD1 (6 bases). Germline CDR1 is MNHEY and CDR2 is SVGEGT. Trimming removed 3 bases from V and 0 bases from J, with 21 bases in between. CDR3 length equals 19 residues. The CDR3 bases are TGTGCCAGCAGTTATTTCGACCAGGAAAGGGGGTATAGCAATCAGCCCCAGCATTTT. It translates to CASSYFDQERGYSNQPQHF.

The chain links TRBV9 to TRBJ2-5, with 7 bases lining up with TRBD1. CDR1 and CDR2 from the germline V gene are SGDLS and YYNGEE. The CDR3 is 14 residues long. V lost 3 bases to trimming and J lost 5 bases; unmatched junction nucleotides: 7. CDR3 sequence: CASSDHRGLETQYF. DNA for the CDR3: TGTGCCAGCAGCGACCACAGGGGTTTGGAGACCCAGTACTTC.

The V and J genes are TRBV20-1 and TRBJ2-7, with TRBD2 identical over 10 bases. This CDR3 has 13 residues. Germline V CDR1 and CDR2: DFQATT, SNEGSKA (reference sequence). With V trimmed by 6 bases and J by 2 bases, 4 bases remained unmatched. CDR3 sequence reads: CSAVAGGPYEQYF. The CDR3 DNA follows: TGCAGTGCCGTAGCGGGGGGCCCCTACGAGCAGTACTTC.

V gene TRBV24-1 combines with J gene TRBJ1-2; 8 bases are shared with TRBD1. The CDR3 covers 17 residues. CDR1 is KGHDR and CDR2 is SFDVKD in the germline V gene. V gave up 4 bases and J gave up 5 bases; unmatched junction bases: 14. The CDR3 sequence is CATSENSGQGKIYGYTF. The CDR3 DNA is TGTGCCACCAGTGAAAATTCAGGACAGGGAAAAATTTATGGCTACACCTTC.

This clonotype was seen just once. CDR3 DNA: TGTGCCAGGACAGGGGATGATGGCTACACCTTC. This codes for CARTGDDGYTF. This chain links TRBV21-1 with TRBJ1-2; TRBD1, the D gene given by the table, was not confirmed from the DNA. TRBV21-1 is tagged as a pseudogene. CDR3 size: 11 residues.

The chain is built from TRBV30 and TRBJ1-1; possible D gene TRBD1, 6 bases. Germline CDR1 and CDR2: GTSNPN and SVGIG (reference sequence). The CDR3 runs 13 residues. The V end was cut by 1 base, the J end by 1 base, with 7 bases between. The CDR3 loop is CAWSADRNTEAFF. The CDR3 region has the DNA TGTGCCTGGAGTGCGGACAGGAACACTGAAGCTTTCTTT. Full variable domain (missing parts from reference TRBV30 and TRBJ1-1): SQTIHQWPATLVQPVGSPLSLECTVEGTSNPNLYWYRQAAGRGLQLLFYSVGIGQISSEVPQNLSASRPQDRQFILSSKKLLLSDSGFYLCAWSADRNTEAFFGQGTRLTVV.

The chain has TRBV6-1 and TRBJ2-5; D not certain. There are 12 residues in the CDR3. Trimming cost V 5 bases and J 0 bases, with 4 bases left between them. CDR1 and CDR2 (germline): MNHNS, SASEGT. The CDR3 region has the DNA TGTGCCAGCAGTCAGTACCAAGAGACCCAGTACTTC. Its translation: CASSQYQETQYF.

The chain joins TRBV6-1 to TRBJ1-2; perhaps TRBD1 as D (6 bases). The CDR3 is 13 amino acids. Looked up from germline, CDR1 is MNHNS and CDR2 is SASEGT. With 5 bases removed from V and 4 bases from J, the gap between germline ends came to 11 bases. The CDR3 DNA sequence: TGTGCCAGCAGTCCAGGGGCTTCCTATGGCTACACCTTC. Its protein is CASSPGASYGYTF.

This chain uses TRBV5-1 with TRBJ1-1; D not resolved. The V end was cut by 4 bases, the J end by 5 bases, with 15 bases between. The CDR3 is 14 amino acids. Germline-derived CDR1 and CDR2 are SGHRS and YFSETQ. This chain's CDR3 is CASSVASPWTEAFF. DNA of the CDR3: TGCGCCAGCAGCGTGGCCAGTCCTTGGACTGAAGCTTTCTTT. The full variable domain, rest sourced from reference TRBV5-1 and TRBJ1-1, is KAGVTQTPRYLIKTRGQQVTLSCSPISGHRSVSWYQQTPGQGLQFLFEYFSETQRNKGNFPGRFSGRQFSNSRSEMNVSTLELGDSALYLCASSVASPWTEAFFGQGTRLTVV.